The present entry profiles one TCR beta chain with its context. This CDR3 spans 14 amino acids. V trimming: 6 bases; J trimming: 2 bases; junction bases outside the gene matches: 7. In germline, CDR1 is WSHSY, CDR2 SAAADI. This entry belongs to a study of CD8 T cells in Susac syndrome. Random hexamers were used to reverse transcribe an amount of roughly 0.45 to 1 ug RNA. TCRdb analysed the immunoSEQ multiplex PCR reads with MiXCR anew, one entry per CDR3 protein. The data show 150,000 or so distinct CDR3 sequences, with around 95% seen just once and about 0.16% held by the top ten. The sequence was collected from a human donor with Susac syndrome. The sample comprised CD4+ T cells from PBMCs. The chain uses TRBV10-2 and TRBJ2-7; TRBD1 matches 7 bases. As DNA, the CDR3 is TGCGCCAGCAGCGCAGACAGGGTCACCTACGAGCAGTACTTC. Protein: CASSADRVTYEQYF.